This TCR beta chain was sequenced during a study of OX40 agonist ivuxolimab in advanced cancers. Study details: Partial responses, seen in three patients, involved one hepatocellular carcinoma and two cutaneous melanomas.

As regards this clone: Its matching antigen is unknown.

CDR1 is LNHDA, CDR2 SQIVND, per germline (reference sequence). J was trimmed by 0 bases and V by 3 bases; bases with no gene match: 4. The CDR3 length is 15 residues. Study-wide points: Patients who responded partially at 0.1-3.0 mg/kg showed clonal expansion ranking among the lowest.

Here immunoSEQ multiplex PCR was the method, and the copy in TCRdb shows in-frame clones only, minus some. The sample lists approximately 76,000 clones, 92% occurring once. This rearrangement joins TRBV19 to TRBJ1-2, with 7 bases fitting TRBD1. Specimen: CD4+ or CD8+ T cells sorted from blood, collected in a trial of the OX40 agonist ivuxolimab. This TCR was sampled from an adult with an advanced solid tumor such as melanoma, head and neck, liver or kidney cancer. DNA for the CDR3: TGTGCCAGTAGTATCGGACAGGACCCTAACTATGGCTACACCTTC. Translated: CASSIGQDPNYGYTF.